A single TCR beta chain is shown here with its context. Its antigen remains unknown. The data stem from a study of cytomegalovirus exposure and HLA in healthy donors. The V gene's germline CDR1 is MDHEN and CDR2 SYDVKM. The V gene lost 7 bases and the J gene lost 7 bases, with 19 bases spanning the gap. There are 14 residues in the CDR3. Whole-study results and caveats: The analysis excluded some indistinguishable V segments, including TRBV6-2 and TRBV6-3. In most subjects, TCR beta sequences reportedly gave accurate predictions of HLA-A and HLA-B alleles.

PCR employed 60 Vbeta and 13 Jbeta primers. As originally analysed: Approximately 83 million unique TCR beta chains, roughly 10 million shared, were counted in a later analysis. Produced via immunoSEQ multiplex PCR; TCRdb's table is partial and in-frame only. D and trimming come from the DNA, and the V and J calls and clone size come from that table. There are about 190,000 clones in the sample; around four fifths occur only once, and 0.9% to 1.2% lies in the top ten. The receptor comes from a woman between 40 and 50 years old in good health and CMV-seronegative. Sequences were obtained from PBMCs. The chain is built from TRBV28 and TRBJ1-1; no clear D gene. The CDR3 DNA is TGTGCCAGCATCGGAGGGATCCCCCTCAATGAAGCTTTCTTT. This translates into CASIGGIPLNEAFF.